The present T cell receptor beta chain was sequenced within a study of tumor-infiltrating lymphocytes in localized non-small cell lung cancer. Study details: Several tumor histologies, both smoking statuses, and some post-neoadjuvant chemotherapy samples were included.

Trimming took off 1 base at V and 5 bases at J, with 11 bases between the two ends. In germline, CDR1 is SGHVS, CDR2 FNYEAQ. CDR3 length: 14 residues. Overall study findings and caveats: Technical variation could not be separated from intratumor heterogeneity here.

A note on this clone: Its antigen is unidentified.

Sequenced by immunoSEQ multiplex PCR; TCRdb stores in-frame clones only, minus some. Of over 6,500 clones in the sample, around 78% are singletons; the top ten hold approximately 16%. The TCR was taken from a human donor with non-small cell lung cancer. The rearrangement links TRBV7-6 to TRBJ1-2; perhaps TRBD1 as D (6 bases). Sequencing used uninvolved lung tissue not adjacent to the tumor. CDR3 sequence reads: CASSLGGGLYGYTF. DNA for the CDR3: TGTGCCAGCAGCTTAGGGGGGGGCTTGTATGGCTACACCTTC.